This TCR beta chain was profiled in a study of shared clonotypes between healthy human individuals. TCRdb's copy holds only in-frame clones and misses some; the assay was immunoSEQ multiplex PCR. The sample lists approximately 320,000 clones; over 65% were seen once. Trimming took 5 bases from V and 4 from J, leaving 23 bases between them. The CDR3 totals 17 residues. Germline assignment: CDR1 SGHVS and CDR2 FNYEAQ. Those who donated were healthy HIV-negative adults, with no recent acute infections or vaccinations reported. In the CD4+ fraction, cells were divided into CD45RA+ naive and CD45RA-negative memory subsets.

The clonotype originates from a man aged 30 to 45 in good health. V is TRBV7-6 and J is TRBJ1-1, with D possibly being TRBD1 (6 bases). Source material: memory CD4+ T cells sorted from blood. Subset denoted: CD45RA-negative fraction. The CDR3 is CASSRFAVGALGTEAFF. The CDR3 region has the DNA TGTGCCAGCAGCCGATTTGCGGTGGGGGCGTTGGGCACTGAAGCTTTCTTT.